This TCR beta chain was profiled in a study of T cell repertoires in cytomegalovirus infection (dated by TCRdb to the late 2010s). Notes on the research overall: Donor HLA type was relevant to the analysis, as public TCR beta signatures indicated carriage of CMV infection together with the matching HLA type. Overall results and qualifications from the work: The ex vivo response was dominated by HLA-C-restricted CMV-specific TCR beta clonotypes, and the single most frequent clonotype in two of eight donors was supplied by these HLA-C-restricted clonotypes. Carriers of CMV infection plus the relevant HLA type were discriminated by the cumulative frequency of public TCR beta family members in the study cohort and in an independent 352-donor cohort.

From the germline V gene, CDR1 is SGHTA and CDR2 is FQGNSA. Between the V and J ends, shortened by 6 bases and 5 bases respectively, the junction contains 19 bases. Measured from the cysteine to the phenylalanine, the CDR3 is 15 residues long. CDR3 DNA is the only sequence kept; it has 45 bases, read in frame from the first base. The data were produced on an Illumina HiSeq 1500. The public reads were reanalyzed by TCRdb: fastp trimming at Q25, MiXCR alignment, in-frame beta chains only. Each entry merges the rows of one CDR3 protein and shows their most common DNA and genes. This sample comprises about 240,000 distinct CDR3 sequences, 9% to 15% of them detected only once. 1.6% of the sample is in the top ten clones. This clonotype was found many times. No cognate antigen has been identified for it. Base quality data are lacking; no much larger clone is found one base away.

The sequenced sample was PBMCs. The chain is assembled from TRBV7-2 and TRBJ1-2; a tentative D call is TRBD1 (6 bases match). This TCR was sampled from a human donor in good health (CMV status not recorded). Some clones in this sample may be carry-over from other donors' samples. The nucleotide sequence reads TGTGCCAGCAGTTACAGCGGGGGGGCCGATTATGGCTACACCTTC. Its translation is CASSYSGGADYGYTF.